These T cell receptor beta chains were read from a single sample in a study of chemoradiotherapy in HPV16-positive cancers. Measured with immunoSEQ multiplex PCR; TCRdb has only the in-frame clones, and not every one. The sample carries some 25,000 clones, approximately 90% recorded once. Source: blood, taken from a patient who underwent chemoradiotherapy. Receptor source: a human donor with HPV-associated anogenital cancer. Each CDR3 is given with its conserved first and last residue. The D gene is left open where the match is weak. Clone size is shown for a subset of rows, as once, few, many or a class of expanded clone.

abundance,j_gene,d_gene,v_gene,CDR3nt,CDR3aa
.,TRBJ1-5,TRBD1,TRBV7-8,TGTGCCAGCAGCTTAGTTGGGACAGGGGGTAATCAGCCCCAGCATTTT,CASSLVGTGGNQPQHF
.,TRBJ2-7,.,TRBV27,TGTGCCAGCCAGGGAGCAGGGATAGGGGAGCAGTACTTC,CASQGAGIGEQYF
once,TRBJ2-1,.,TRBV10-3,TGTGCCATCACCCAAGGGGGAAAAGGGAATGAGCAGTTCTTC,CAITQGGKGNEQFF
once,TRBJ2-3,.,TRBV2,TGTGCCAGCTCTAAACGGCAGGGCCTCTACACAGATACGCAGTATTTT,CASSKRQGLYTDTQYF
once,TRBJ1-2,TRBD1,TRBV2,TGTGCCAGCAGACAGACAGGGAATGGCTACACCTTC,CASRQTGNGYTF
.,TRBJ1-1,.,TRBV5-4,TGTGCCAGCAGCTTATGGAACACTGAAGCTTTCTTT,CASSLWNTEAFF
.,TRBJ1-1,.,TRBV7-2,TGTGCCAGCAGCTTAGAAGGTGGTTGGACAGCGAACCAGAACACTGAAGCTTTCTTT,CASSLEGGWTANQNTEAFF
.,TRBJ2-2,.,TRBV9,TGTGCCAGCAGCGCCACTGGGGGGCCCTGGACCGGGGAGCTGTTTTTT,CASSATGGPWTGELFF
.,TRBJ2-7,TRBD1,TRBV5-1,TGCGCCAGCAGCGCACGAGGGACAGGACCGACCTACGAGCAGTACTTC,CASSARGTGPTYEQYF
.,TRBJ1-4,.,TRBV15,TGTGCCACCAGCAGAGGACAGTCAACTAATGAAAAACTGTTTTTT,CATSRGQSTNEKLFF
.,TRBJ2-1,.,TRBV5-1,TGCGCCAGCAGCTTGGACGGAGAAGGGGTTTACTCCAGCCCCTACAATGAGCAGTTCTTC,CASSLDGEGVYSSPYNEQFF
.,TRBJ2-7,TRBD1,TRBV6-5,TGTGCCAGCAGTACGACAGGGAACGAGCAGTACTTC,CASSTTGNEQYF
.,TRBJ2-7,.,TRBV18,TGTGCCAGCTCGTTCAGGGTGGGTCCTTCCTACGAGCAGTACTTC,CASSFRVGPSYEQYF
once,TRBJ2-7,TRBD1,TRBV23-1,TGCGCCAGCAGTCGAACAGGGGCCTACGAGCAGTACTTC,CASSRTGAYEQYF
few,TRBJ2-7,.,TRBV7-2,TGTGCCAGCAGCCCATCCTCCTCCGGGGAGCAGTACTTC,CASSPSSSGEQYF
once,TRBJ2-1,.,TRBV6-6,TGTGCCAGCAGTTACAACATACGCAATGAGCAGTTCTTC,CASSYNIRNEQFF
.,TRBJ2-1,.,TRBV27,TGTGCCAGCAGTTTATCGCCCGGAGGGCCCTACAATGAGCAGTTCTTC,CASSLSPGGPYNEQFF
.,TRBJ2-2,TRBD1,TRBV30,TGTGCCTGGAGTGCCGGGACAGCGAACACCGGGGAGCTGTTTTTT,CAWSAGTANTGELFF
once,TRBJ2-1,.,TRBV6-5,TGTGCCAGCAGTTACAACATACGCAATGAGCAGTTCTTC,CASSYNIRNEQFF
.,TRBJ2-2,.,TRBV6-6,TGTGCCAGCAGCCAGACAGAGACCGGGGAGCTGTTTTTT,CASSQTETGELFF
.,TRBJ2-2,.,TRBV2,TGTGCCAGCAGAGCACTCGCGAACACCGGGGAGCTGTTTTTT,CASRALANTGELFF
.,TRBJ1-6,TRBD1,TRBV6-6,TGTGCCAGCACCCCGTTGGAGGGGGCTTCACCCCTCCACTTT,CASTPLEGASPLHF
.,TRBJ1-5,.,TRBV28,TGTGCCAGCAGGCCCAGTAGGTATAGCAATCAGCCCCAGCATTTT,CASRPSRYSNQPQHF
.,TRBJ2-5,.,TRBV28,TGTGCCAGCAGTTTTGCAGGGGTTGAAGAGACCCAGTACTTC,CASSFAGVEETQYF
.,TRBJ1-1,TRBD1,TRBV6-5,TGTGCCAGCAGTTGGGGACAGGGGGCTGAAGCTTTCTTT,CASSWGQGAEAFF
.,TRBJ2-7,TRBD2,TRBV27,TGTGCCAGCAGTTATGCGGGAGAGGTCTACGAGCAGTACTTC,CASSYAGEVYEQYF
few,TRBJ2-3,TRBD2,TRBV6-5,TGTGCCAGCAGTCGGGGAGGGAACACAGATACGCAGTATTTT,CASSRGGNTDTQYF
.,TRBJ2-1,.,TRBV9,TGTGCCAGCAGCAGCCGGGACATCATGAATGAGCAGTTCTTC,CASSSRDIMNEQFF